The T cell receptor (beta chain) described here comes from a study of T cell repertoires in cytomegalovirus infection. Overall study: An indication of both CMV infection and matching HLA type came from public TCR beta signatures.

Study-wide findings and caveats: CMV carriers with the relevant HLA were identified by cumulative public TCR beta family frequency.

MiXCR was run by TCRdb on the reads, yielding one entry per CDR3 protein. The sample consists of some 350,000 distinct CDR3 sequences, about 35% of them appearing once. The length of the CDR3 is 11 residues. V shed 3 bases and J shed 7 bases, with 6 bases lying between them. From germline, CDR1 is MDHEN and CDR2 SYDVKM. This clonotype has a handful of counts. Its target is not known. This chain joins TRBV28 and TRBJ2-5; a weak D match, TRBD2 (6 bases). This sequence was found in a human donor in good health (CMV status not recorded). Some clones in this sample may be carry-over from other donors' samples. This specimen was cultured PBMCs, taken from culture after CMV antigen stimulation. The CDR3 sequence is CASSLEGTQYF. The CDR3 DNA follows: TGTGCCAGCAGTTTGGAGGGGACCCAGTACTTC.